Sequencing of this T cell receptor (beta chain) was carried out in a study of cytomegalovirus exposure and HLA in healthy donors. Germline V gene sequence: CDR1 SGHRS, CDR2 YFSETQ. The CDR3 loop spans 15 amino acids. Trimming removed 0 bases from V and 6 bases from J, with 15 bases in between. On this clone itself: The target antigen is unknown.

Findings and caveats of the study: The study labeled about 160 TCR beta chains cytomegalovirus-associated.

Researchers ran the PCR with 60 Vbeta and 13 Jbeta primers. The table came from immunoSEQ multiplex PCR; TCRdb's copy has only in-frame clones and leaves some out. The sample shows approximately 190,000 clones, around four fifths of them seen only once. The rearrangement links TRBV5-1 to TRBJ1-2; D uncertain. The receptor's source is a man aged 40-49 years in good health and CMV-seropositive. Sequencing was done on a sample of PBMCs. Here the CDR3 reads CASSLDEGGWDGYTF. The CDR3 coding sequence is TGCGCCAGCAGCTTGGATGAGGGAGGATGGGATGGCTACACCTTC. Variable domain in full (rest from reference TRBV5-1 and TRBJ1-2): KAGVTQTPRYLIKTRGQQVTLSCSPISGHRSVSWYQQTPGQGLQFLFEYFSETQRNKGNFPGRFSGRQFSNSRSEMNVSTLELGDSALYLCASSLDEGGWDGYTFGSGTRLTVV.